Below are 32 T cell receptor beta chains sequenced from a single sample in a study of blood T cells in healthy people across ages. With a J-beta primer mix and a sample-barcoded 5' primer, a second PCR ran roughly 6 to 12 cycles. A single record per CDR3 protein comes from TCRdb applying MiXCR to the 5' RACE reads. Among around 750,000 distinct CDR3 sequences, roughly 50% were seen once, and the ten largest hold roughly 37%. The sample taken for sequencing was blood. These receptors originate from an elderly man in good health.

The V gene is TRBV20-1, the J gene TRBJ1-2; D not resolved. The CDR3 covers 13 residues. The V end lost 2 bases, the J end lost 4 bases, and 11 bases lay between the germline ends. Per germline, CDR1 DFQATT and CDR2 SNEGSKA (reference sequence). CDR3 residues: CSARSQPSYGYTF. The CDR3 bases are TGCAGTGCTAGAAGCCAGCCAAGCTATGGCTACACCTTC.

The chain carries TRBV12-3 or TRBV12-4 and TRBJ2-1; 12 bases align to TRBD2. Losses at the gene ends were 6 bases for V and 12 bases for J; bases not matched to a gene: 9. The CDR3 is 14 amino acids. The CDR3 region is CASSPGTSGLLQFF. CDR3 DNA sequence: TGTGCCAGCAGCCCCGGGACTAGCGGGCTGTTGCAGTTCTTC.

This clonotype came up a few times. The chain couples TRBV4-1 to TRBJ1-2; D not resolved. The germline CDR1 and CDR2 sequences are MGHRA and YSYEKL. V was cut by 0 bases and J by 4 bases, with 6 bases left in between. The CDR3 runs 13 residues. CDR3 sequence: CASSQEPGYGYTF. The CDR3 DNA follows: TGCGCCAGCAGCCAAGAGCCGGGCTATGGCTACACCTTC.

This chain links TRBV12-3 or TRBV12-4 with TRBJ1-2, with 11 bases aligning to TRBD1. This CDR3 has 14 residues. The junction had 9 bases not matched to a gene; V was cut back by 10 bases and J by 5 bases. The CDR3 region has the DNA TGTGCCACCTTGGGGGGACAGGGGGTATATGGCTACACCTTC. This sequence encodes CATLGGQGVYGYTF.

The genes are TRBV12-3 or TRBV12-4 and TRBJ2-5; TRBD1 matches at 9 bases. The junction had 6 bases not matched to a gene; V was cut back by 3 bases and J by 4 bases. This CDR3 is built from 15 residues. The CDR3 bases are TGTGCCAGCAGTTTTGCAACAGGGGGCGCAGAGACCCAGTACTTC. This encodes CASSFATGGAETQYF.

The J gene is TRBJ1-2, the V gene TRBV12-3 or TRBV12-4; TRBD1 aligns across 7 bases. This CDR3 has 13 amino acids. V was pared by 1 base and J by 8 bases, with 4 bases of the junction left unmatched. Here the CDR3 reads CASSLGGGAGYTF. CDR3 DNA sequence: TGTGCCAGCAGTTTAGGAGGGGGCGCGGGCTACACCTTC.

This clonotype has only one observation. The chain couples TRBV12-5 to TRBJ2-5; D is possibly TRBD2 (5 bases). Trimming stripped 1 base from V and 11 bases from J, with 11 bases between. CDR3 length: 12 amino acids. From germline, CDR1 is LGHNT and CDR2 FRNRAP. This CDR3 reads CASGLDMGEQYF. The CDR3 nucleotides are TGTGCTAGTGGTTTGGACATGGGAGAGCAGTACTTC.

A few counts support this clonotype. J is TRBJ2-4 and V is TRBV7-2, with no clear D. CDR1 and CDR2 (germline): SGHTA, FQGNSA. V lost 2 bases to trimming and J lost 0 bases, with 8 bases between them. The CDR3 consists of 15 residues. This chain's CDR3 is CASSLLFLAKNIQYF. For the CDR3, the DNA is TGTGCCAGCAGCTTACTATTCCTAGCCAAAAACATTCAGTACTTC.

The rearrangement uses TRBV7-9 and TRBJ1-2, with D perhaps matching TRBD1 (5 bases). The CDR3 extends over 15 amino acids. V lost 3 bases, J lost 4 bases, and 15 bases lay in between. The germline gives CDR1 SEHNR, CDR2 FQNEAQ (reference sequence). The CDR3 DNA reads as TGTGCCAGCAGCTTTGGGCAGGGAGCCCCCTATGGCTACACCTTC. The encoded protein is CASSFGQGAPYGYTF.

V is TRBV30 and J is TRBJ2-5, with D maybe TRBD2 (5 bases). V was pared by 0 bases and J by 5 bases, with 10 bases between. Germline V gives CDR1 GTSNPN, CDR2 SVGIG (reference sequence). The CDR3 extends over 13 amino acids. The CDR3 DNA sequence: TGTGCCTGGAGTGTGGCGGGCGGGGAGACCCAGTACTTC. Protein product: CAWSVAGGETQYF.

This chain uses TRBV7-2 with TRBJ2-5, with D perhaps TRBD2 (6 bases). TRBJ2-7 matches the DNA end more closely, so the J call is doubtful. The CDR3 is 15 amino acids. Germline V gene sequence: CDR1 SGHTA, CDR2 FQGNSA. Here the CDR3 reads CASSIAGGNSYEQYF. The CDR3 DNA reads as TGTGCCAGCAGCATCGCTGGGGGGAACTCCTACGAGCAGTACTTC.

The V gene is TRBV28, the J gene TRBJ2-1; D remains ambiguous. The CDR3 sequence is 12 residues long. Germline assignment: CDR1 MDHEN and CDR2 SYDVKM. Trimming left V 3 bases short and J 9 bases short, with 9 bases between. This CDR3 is CASSFVETEQFF. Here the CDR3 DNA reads TGTGCCAGCAGTTTCGTTGAGACTGAGCAGTTCTTC.

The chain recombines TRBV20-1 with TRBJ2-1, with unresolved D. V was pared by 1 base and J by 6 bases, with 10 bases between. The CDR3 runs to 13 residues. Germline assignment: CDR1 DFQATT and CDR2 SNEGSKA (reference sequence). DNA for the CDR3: TGCAGTGCTAGAGGATTGATCCCCAATGAGCAGTTCTTC. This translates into CSARGLIPNEQFF.

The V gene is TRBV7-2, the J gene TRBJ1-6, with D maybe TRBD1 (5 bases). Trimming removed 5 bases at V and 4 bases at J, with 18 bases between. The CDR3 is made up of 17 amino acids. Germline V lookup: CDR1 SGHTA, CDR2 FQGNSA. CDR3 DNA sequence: TGTGCCAGCAGCAACCTGCCCGGGGGGAATTATAATTCACCCCTCCACTTT. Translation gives CASSNLPGGNYNSPLHF. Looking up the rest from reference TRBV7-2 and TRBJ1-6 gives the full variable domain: GAGVSQSPSNKVTEKGKDVELRCDPISGHTALYWYRQSLGQGLEFLIYFQGNSAPDKSGLPSDRFSAERTGGSVSTLTIQRTQQEDSAVYLCASSNLPGGNYNSPLHFGNGTRLTVT.

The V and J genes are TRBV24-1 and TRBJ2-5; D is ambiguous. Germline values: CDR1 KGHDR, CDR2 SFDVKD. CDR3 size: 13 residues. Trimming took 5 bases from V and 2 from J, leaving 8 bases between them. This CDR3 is CATSAPPQETQYF. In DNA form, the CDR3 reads TGTGCCACCAGTGCCCCCCCGCAAGAGACCCAGTACTTC.

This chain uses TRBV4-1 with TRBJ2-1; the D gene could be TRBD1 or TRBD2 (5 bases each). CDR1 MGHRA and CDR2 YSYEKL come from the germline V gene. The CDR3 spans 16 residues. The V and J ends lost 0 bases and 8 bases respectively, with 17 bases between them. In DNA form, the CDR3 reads TGCGCCAGCAGCCAAGATAGCCTAGACGTGGGGGATGAGCAGTTCTTC. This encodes CASSQDSLDVGDEQFF.

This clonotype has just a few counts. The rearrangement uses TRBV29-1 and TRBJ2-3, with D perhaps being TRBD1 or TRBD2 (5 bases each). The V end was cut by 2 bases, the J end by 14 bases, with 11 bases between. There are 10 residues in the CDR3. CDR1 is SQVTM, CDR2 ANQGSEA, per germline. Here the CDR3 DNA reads TGCAGCGTTGAAAGTGGGGACGCGTATTTT. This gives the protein CSVESGDAYF.

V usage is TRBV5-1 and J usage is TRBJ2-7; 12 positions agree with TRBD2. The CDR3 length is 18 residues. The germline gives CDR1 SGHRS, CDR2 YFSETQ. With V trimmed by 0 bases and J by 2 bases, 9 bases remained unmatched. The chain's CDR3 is CASSLGLAGAVGAYEQYF. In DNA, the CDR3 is TGCGCCAGCAGCTTGGGACTAGCGGGAGCGGTAGGGGCCTACGAGCAGTACTTC.

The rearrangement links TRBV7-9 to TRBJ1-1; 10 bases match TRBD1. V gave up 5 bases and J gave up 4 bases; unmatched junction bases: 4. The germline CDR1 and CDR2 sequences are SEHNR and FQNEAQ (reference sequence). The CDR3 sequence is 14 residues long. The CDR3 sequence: CASSVGQGSTEAFF. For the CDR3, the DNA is TGTGCCAGCAGCGTGGGACAGGGGAGCACTGAAGCTTTCTTT. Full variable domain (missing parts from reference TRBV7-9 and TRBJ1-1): DTGVSQNPRHKITKRGQNVTFRCDPISEHNRLYWYRQTLGQGPEFLTYFQNEAQLEKSRLLSDRFSAERPKGSFSTLEIQRTEQGDSAMYLCASSVGQGSTEAFFGQGTRLTVV.

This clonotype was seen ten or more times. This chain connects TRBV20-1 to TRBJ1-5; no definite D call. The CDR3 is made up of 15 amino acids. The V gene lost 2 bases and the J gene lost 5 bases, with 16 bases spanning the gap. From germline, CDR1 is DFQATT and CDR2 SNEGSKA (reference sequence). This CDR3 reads CSARRTLGSHQPQHF. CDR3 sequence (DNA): TGCAGTGCTAGACGCACTTTGGGCAGTCATCAGCCCCAGCATTTT.

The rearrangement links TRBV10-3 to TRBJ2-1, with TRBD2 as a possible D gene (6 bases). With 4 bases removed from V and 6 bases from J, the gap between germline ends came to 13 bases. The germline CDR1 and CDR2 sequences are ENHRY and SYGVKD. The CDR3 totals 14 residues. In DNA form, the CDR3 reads TGTGCCATCAGTGGGACGGGACTTCTCAATGAGCAGTTCTTC. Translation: CAISGTGLLNEQFF.

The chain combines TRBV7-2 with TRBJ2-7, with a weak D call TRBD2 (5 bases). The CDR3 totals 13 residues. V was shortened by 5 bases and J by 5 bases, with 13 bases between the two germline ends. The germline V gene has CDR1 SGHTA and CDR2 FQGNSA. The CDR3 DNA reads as TGTGCCAGCAGCCGAGGGAACTACGACGAGCAGTACTTC. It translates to CASSRGNYDEQYF.

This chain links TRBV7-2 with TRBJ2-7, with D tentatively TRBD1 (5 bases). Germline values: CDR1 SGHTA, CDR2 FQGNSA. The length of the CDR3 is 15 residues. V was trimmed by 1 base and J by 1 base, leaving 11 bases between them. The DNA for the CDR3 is TGTGCCAGCAGCTTAGTTCAGGCAGGGTCCTACGAGCAGTACTTC. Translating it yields CASSLVQAGSYEQYF.

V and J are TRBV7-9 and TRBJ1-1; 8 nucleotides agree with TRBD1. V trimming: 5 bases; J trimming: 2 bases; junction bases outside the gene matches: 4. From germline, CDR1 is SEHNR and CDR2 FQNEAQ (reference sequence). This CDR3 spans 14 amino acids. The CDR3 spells CASSIDRGNTEAFF. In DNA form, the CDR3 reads TGTGCCAGCAGCATCGACAGGGGAAACACTGAAGCTTTCTTT. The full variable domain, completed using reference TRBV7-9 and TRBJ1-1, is DTGVSQNPRHKITKRGQNVTFRCDPISEHNRLYWYRQTLGQGPEFLTYFQNEAQLEKSRLLSDRFSAERPKGSFSTLEIQRTEQGDSAMYLCASSIDRGNTEAFFGQGTRLTVV.

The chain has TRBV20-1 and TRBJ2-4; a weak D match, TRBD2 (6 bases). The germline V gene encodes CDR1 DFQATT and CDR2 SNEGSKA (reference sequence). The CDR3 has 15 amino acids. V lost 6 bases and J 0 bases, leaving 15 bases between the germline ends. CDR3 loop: CSAPGTWVAKNIQYF. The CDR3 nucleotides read TGCAGTGCGCCGGGGACTTGGGTAGCCAAAAACATTCAGTACTTC.

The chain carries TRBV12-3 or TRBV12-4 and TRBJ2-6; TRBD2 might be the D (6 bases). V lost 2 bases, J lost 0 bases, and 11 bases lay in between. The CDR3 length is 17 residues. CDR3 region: CASSLWRGNSGANVLTF. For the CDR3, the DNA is TGTGCCAGCAGTTTATGGCGGGGAAACTCTGGGGCCAACGTCCTGACTTTC.

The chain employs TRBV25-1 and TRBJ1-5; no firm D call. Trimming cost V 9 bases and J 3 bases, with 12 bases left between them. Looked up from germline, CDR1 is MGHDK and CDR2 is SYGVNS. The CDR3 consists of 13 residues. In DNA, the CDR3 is TGTGCCAGTCCGGACCGTATCAATCAGCCCCAGCATTTT. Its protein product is CASPDRINQPQHF.

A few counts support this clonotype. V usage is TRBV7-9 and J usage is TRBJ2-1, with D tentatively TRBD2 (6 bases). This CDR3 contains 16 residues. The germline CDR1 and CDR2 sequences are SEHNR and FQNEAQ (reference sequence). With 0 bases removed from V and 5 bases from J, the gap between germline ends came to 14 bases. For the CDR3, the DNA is TGTGCCAGCAGCTTAGCGTCTGCGGGAATAAACAATGAGCAGTTCTTC. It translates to CASSLASAGINNEQFF.

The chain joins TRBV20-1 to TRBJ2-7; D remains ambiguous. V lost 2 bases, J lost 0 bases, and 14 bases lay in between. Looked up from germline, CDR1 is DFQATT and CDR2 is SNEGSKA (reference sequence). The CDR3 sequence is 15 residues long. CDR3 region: CSARRAGWSSYEQYF. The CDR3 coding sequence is TGCAGTGCTAGACGCGCAGGCTGGAGCTCCTACGAGCAGTACTTC.

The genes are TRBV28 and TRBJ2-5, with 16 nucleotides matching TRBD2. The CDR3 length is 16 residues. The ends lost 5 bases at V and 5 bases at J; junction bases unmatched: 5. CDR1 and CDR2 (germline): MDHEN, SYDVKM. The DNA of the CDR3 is TGTGCCAGCAGTGGGACTAGCGGGAGGGCTGGGGAGACCCAGTACTTC. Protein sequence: CASSGTSGRAGETQYF.

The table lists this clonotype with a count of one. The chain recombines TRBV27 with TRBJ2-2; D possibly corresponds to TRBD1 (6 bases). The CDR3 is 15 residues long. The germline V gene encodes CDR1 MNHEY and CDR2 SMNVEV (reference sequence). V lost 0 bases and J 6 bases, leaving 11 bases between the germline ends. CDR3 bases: TGTGCCAGCAGTTTATCTACAGGGTCTCCCGGGGAGCTGTTTTTT. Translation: CASSLSTGSPGELFF.

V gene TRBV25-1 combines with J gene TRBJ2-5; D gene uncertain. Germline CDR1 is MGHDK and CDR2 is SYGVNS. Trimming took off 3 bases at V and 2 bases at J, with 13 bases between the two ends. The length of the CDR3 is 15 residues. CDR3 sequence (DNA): TGTGCCAGCAGTGAGCAAGCGCGAATTCAAGAGACCCAGTACTTC. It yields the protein CASSEQARIQETQYF.